The 10 T cell receptor beta chains in this list originate from one sample, sequenced in a study of shared clonotypes between healthy human individuals. Sequencing was performed with immunoSEQ multiplex PCR; in TCRdb, only in-frame clones are kept and a portion is missing. Here the sample spans more than 1,200,000 clones, approximately 98.5% being singletons. Sequencing was performed on naive CD4+ T cells sorted from blood. Documented subset: CD45RA+ positively selected. The source is a man aged 25 to 40 in good health.

For this clone: The same CDR3 is also encoded by other DNA sequences in this sample. The chain uses TRBV9 and TRBJ2-5, with unresolved D. The CDR3 totals 13 residues. V was cut by 0 bases and J by 4 bases, with 7 bases left in between. CDR1 and CDR2 from the germline V gene are SGDLS and YYNGEE. CDR3 in DNA: TGTGCCAGCAGCGTAGGGCTATTAGAGACCCAGTACTTC. Protein sequence: CASSVGLLETQYF.

This clone appeared a single time. This same CDR3 is encoded by further DNA sequences in the sample. The chain is built from TRBV18 and TRBJ2-1, with 8 bases that match TRBD1. The CDR3 has 14 residues. V dropped 6 bases and J dropped 8; count of bases not matched to a gene: 9. Germline values: CDR1 KGHSH, CDR2 LQKENI. This chain's CDR3 is CASSPGTGGDEQFF. The CDR3 DNA reads TGTGCCAGCTCTCCCGGGACAGGAGGGGATGAGCAGTTCTTC.

This chain links TRBV6-5 with TRBJ2-3; 7 bases are a match to TRBD1. V gave up 5 bases and J gave up 7 bases; unmatched junction bases: 3. Germline-derived CDR1 and CDR2 are MNHEY and SVGAGI. The CDR3 contains 12 residues. CDR3 in DNA: TGTGCCAGCAGTAAACAGGGGTATACGCAGTATTTT. The encoded protein is CASSKQGYTQYF.

The chain has TRBV7-8 and TRBJ1-3; D is unclear. CDR1 and CDR2 (germline): SGHVS, FQNEAQ. V was shortened by 3 bases and J by 4 bases, with 13 bases between the two germline ends. CDR3 size: 15 residues. CDR3 sequence reads: CASSFGSAEGNTIYF. Written as DNA, the CDR3 is TGTGCCAGCAGCTTTGGTTCTGCTGAGGGAAACACCATATATTTT. The whole variable domain, filled in from reference TRBV7-8 and TRBJ1-3, reads GAGVSQSPRYKVAKRGQDVALRCDPISGHVSLFWYQQALGQGPEFLTYFQNEAQLDKSGLPSDRFFAERPEGSVSTLKIQRTQQEDSAVYLCASSFGSAEGNTIYFGEGSWLTVV.

The chain has TRBV15 and TRBJ1-2; D ambiguous. Germline V gives CDR1 LNHNV, CDR2 YYDKDF (reference sequence). Trimming removed 4 bases at V and 4 bases at J, with 10 bases between. The CDR3 extends over 13 amino acids. CDR3 amino acids: CATSMTGSYGYTF. The DNA for the CDR3 is TGTGCCACCAGCATGACCGGGAGCTATGGCTACACCTTC.

V usage is TRBV7-8 and J usage is TRBJ2-1; 11 bases match TRBD2. Germline loops: CDR1 SGHVS, CDR2 FQNEAQ. The CDR3 is 16 amino acids. J lost 9 bases, V lost 4 bases, and 11 bases had no gene match. DNA of the CDR3: TGTGCCAGCAGCTGTCTACTAGCGGGAGAGGGGTGTGAGCAGTTCTTC. Translation gives CASSCLLAGEGCEQFF.

The chain is built from TRBV14 and TRBJ2-5; weak D call: TRBD1 (7 bases). Per the germline V gene, CDR1 is SGHDN and CDR2 is FVKESK. CDR3 length: 15 residues. The germline V and J ends were trimmed by 1 base and 5 bases, with 14 bases remaining between them. The CDR3 DNA sequence: TGTGCCAGCAGCCAAGCCCCGACAGGGAGGGAGACCCAGTACTTC. Its protein product is CASSQAPTGRETQYF.

This sequence joins TRBV29-1 and TRBJ2-5; no reliable D call. CDR1 and CDR2 (germline): SQVTM, ANQGSEA. V was pared by 6 bases and J by 4 bases, with 12 bases between. CDR3 length: 12 amino acids. The CDR3 region is CSVADWVETQYF. CDR3 DNA sequence: TGCAGCGTGGCAGATTGGGTAGAGACCCAGTACTTC.

The chain recombines TRBV7-9 with TRBJ2-7; 11 bases agree with TRBD2. Germline loops: CDR1 SEHNR, CDR2 FQNEAQ (reference sequence). J lost 7 bases, V lost 8 bases, and 13 bases had no gene match. The CDR3 totals 15 residues. CDR3 sequence: CASVEGTLAGEEQYF. As DNA, the CDR3 is TGTGCCAGCGTGGAGGGGACACTAGCGGGAGAGGAGCAGTACTTC.

The CDR3 sequence: CASSFPGPSNQPQHF. The CDR3 DNA reads TGTGCCAGCAGTTTCCCAGGGCCTAGCAATCAGCCCCAGCATTTT. This chain uses TRBV28 with TRBJ1-5; D may be TRBD1 (5 bases). Germline assignment: CDR1 MDHEN and CDR2 SYDVKM. This CDR3 has 15 residues. V was cut by 3 bases and J by 0 bases, with 9 bases left in between.